Each of the 5 T cell receptor beta chains below was sequenced from the same sample in a study of blood T cell repertoires in COVID-19. Clones were sequenced by immunoSEQ multiplex PCR, and TCRdb holds only the in-frame ones, with some missing. The sample has around 250,000 clones, 65% to 90% seen once. Sequencing was performed on PBMCs or T cells enriched from blood (not recorded which). The origin of the receptors is a man aged 18-30 years who had recovered from COVID-19.

V and J are TRBV20-1 and TRBJ1-1, with a possible D match to TRBD1 (5 bases). CDR1 is DFQATT and CDR2 is SNEGSKA in the germline V gene (reference sequence). CDR3 length equals 15 residues. V was clipped by 3 bases and J by 4 bases, with 18 bases between them. CDR3 in amino acids: CSASDRGSMVTEAFF. The CDR3, as DNA: TGCAGTGCTAGTGATCGGGGGTCAATGGTCACTGAAGCTTTCTTT.

This clone appeared once. The rearrangement links TRBV28 to TRBJ2-1; 9 nucleotides match TRBD1. Germline CDR1 and CDR2: MDHEN and SYDVKM. This CDR3 has 15 amino acids. Trimming cost V 6 bases and J 6 bases; bases outside gene matches: 9. In DNA form, the CDR3 reads TGTGCCAGCAGCACCGGGACAGGGTTGGGCAATGAGCAGTTCTTC. It yields the protein CASSTGTGLGNEQFF.

Only a few counts were recorded for this clone. An end of the junction differs from the germline gene, which may be a read error. This chain connects TRBV7-7 to TRBJ1-2; 8 positions agree with TRBD1. The CDR3 is 18 residues long. Per germline, CDR1 SSHAT and CDR2 FNYEAQ (reference sequence). CDR3 nucleotides: TGTGCTAGCAGCTTATCTCGGACAGGGCTCATACAGAACTATGGCTACACCTTC. This translates into CASSLSRTGLIQNYGYTF.

This clone has just a few counts. CDR3 DNA: TGTGCCAGCAGTTCCAGGGGTGGGTCACCCCTCCACTTT. Its protein is CASSSRGGSPLHF. This sequence joins TRBV27 and TRBJ1-6, with D possibly matching TRBD1 (6 bases). V was cut by 4 bases and J by 10 bases, with 11 bases left in between. There are 13 residues in the CDR3. Germline assignment: CDR1 MNHEY and CDR2 SMNVEV (reference sequence).

This clone was seen more than once but under ten times. The V call is TRBV5-1, the J call TRBJ2-5; TRBD1 matches 8 bases. V was clipped by 0 bases and J by 4 bases; unmatched bases: 8. The CDR3 length is 16 residues. Germline CDR1 is SGHRS and CDR2 is YFSETQ. The CDR3 DNA reads as TGCGCCAGCAGCTTGGGTACGCCAGGGGGCATAGAGACCCAGTACTTC. Its protein product is CASSLGTPGGIETQYF. The variable domain in full, with the rest retrieved from reference TRBV5-1 and TRBJ2-5, is KAGVTQTPRYLIKTRGQQVTLSCSPISGHRSVSWYQQTPGQGLQFLFEYFSETQRNKGNFPGRFSGRQFSNSRSEMNVSTLELGDSALYLCASSLGTPGGIETQYFGPGTRLLVL.